This T cell receptor beta chain appears in the sequencing data of a study of blood T cell repertoires in COVID-19. Germline loops: CDR1 MNHEY, CDR2 SVGAGI. V was pared by 6 bases and J by 3 bases, with 11 bases of the junction left unmatched. The CDR3 extends over 15 amino acids. Those who participated ranged in age from roughly 18 to 95 years and resided in 24 US areas. Each participant's cohort was designated according to participant-reported clinical history. Resolution of symptoms, clearance, or two negative PCRs was present in recovered Cohort 3 donors. This table comes from immunoSEQ multiplex PCR, and its TCRdb copy is limited to in-frame clones, with some not included. Of around 360,000 clones listed, roughly 87% are singletons.

The chain recombines TRBV6-5 with TRBJ2-7, with 7 nucleotides matching TRBD2. The sequencing input was PBMCs or T cells enriched from blood (not recorded which). The source is a woman younger than 45 who had recovered from COVID-19. CDR3 sequence reads: CASSPQDGGYYEQYF. The CDR3 region has the DNA TGTGCCAGCAGCCCGCAGGACGGGGGGTACTACGAGCAGTACTTC.